Below are 32 T cell receptor beta chains sequenced from a single sample in a study of OX40 agonist ivuxolimab in advanced cancers. Generated by immunoSEQ multiplex PCR, the TCRdb table keeps only in-frame clones and is missing some. This sample has around 89,000 clones, with approximately 91% found just once. The source material was CD4+ or CD8+ T cells sorted from blood, sampled in a trial of the OX40 agonist ivuxolimab. These receptors were obtained from an adult with an advanced solid tumor such as melanoma, head and neck, liver or kidney cancer.

This chain links TRBV30 with TRBJ1-3; D gene ambiguous. The CDR3 sequence is 15 residues long. The V end lost 0 bases, the J end lost 0 bases, and 9 bases lay between the germline ends. CDR1 GTSNPN and CDR2 SVGIG come from the germline V gene (reference sequence). In DNA form, the CDR3 reads TGTGCCTGGAGTGTAACCCCCACCTCTGGAAACACCATATATTTT. Its translation: CAWSVTPTSGNTIYF.

This chain uses TRBV5-1 with TRBJ2-7, with D perhaps TRBD2 (7 bases). Germline loops: CDR1 SGHRS, CDR2 YFSETQ. V lost 4 bases, J lost 3 bases, and 11 bases lay in between. The CDR3 extends over 13 amino acids. The CDR3 DNA reads as TGCGCCAGCAGCAACAGGGAGGGCTACGAGCAGTACTTC. Its translation: CASSNREGYEQYF.

The chain joins TRBV19 to TRBJ2-6, with 7 nucleotides matching TRBD2. V was clipped by 2 bases and J by 4 bases; unmatched bases: 11. Germline CDR1 is LNHDA and CDR2 is SQIVND (reference sequence). The CDR3 is 18 residues long. In DNA, the CDR3 is TGTGCCAGTAGTATACGGGCCGGGAGGCTCTCCGGGGCCAACGTCCTGACTTTC. Protein sequence: CASSIRAGRLSGANVLTF.

This clone was picked up a small number of times. A junction boundary mismatches the germline segment, possibly from a read error. The chain uses TRBV6-5 and TRBJ2-7, with D tentatively TRBD1 (6 bases). The CDR3 contains 13 residues. CDR1 is MNHEY, CDR2 SVGAGI, per germline. CDR3 region: CASSSQGWGSRVF. The CDR3, as DNA: TGTGCCAGCAGTTCACAGGGCTGGGGATCTAGGGTATTC.

This clone showed up just once. The V call is TRBV6-6, the J call TRBJ2-7, with D possibly TRBD1 on 5 matching bases. The CDR3 extends over 14 amino acids. Trimming left V 10 bases short and J 6 bases short, with 22 bases between. Germline values: CDR1 MNHNY, CDR2 SVGAGI (reference sequence). CDR3 sequence: CATSVGPALREQYF. The CDR3 DNA reads as TGTGCCACCTCGGTGGGGCCCGCTCTACGCGAGCAGTACTTC.

This clone came up once. This chain joins TRBV7-2 and TRBJ1-3; D not resolved. Between the trimmed V and J ends, which lost 4 bases and 2 bases, there was a span of 3 bases. Germline lookup yields CDR1 SGHTA and CDR2 FQGNSA. This CDR3 comprises 12 residues. In nucleotides, the CDR3 is TGTGCCAGCAGCTCGACTGGAAACACCATATATTTT. Amino acid sequence: CASSSTGNTIYF.

The chain employs TRBV4-2 and TRBJ1-3; D gene ambiguous. CDR3 length: 14 residues. Germline lookup yields CDR1 LGHNA and CDR2 YNFKEQ. Between the trimmed V and J ends, which lost 1 base and 1 base, there was a span of 5 bases. The DNA of the CDR3 is TGTGCCAGCAGCCAAGCGGGTTCTGGAAACACCATATATTTT. It translates to CASSQAGSGNTIYF.

The CDR3 DNA reads as TGCGCCAGCAGCTATCAGCGGGGGGGATACAATGAGCAGTTCTTC. Protein product: CASSYQRGGYNEQFF. The rearrangement joins TRBV5-1 to TRBJ2-1; 10 bases map to TRBD2. CDR1 SGHRS and CDR2 YFSETQ come from the germline V gene. V was pared by 3 bases and J by 4 bases, with 4 bases of the junction left unmatched. The CDR3 sequence is 15 residues long.

The genes are TRBV7-2 and TRBJ1-1; D perhaps matches TRBD1 (5 bases). The CDR3 runs to 14 residues. V lost 5 bases, J lost 5 bases, and 15 bases lay in between. CDR1 is SGHTA, CDR2 FQGNSA, per germline. CDR3 region: CASSMGLFITEAFF. The CDR3 coding sequence is TGTGCCAGCAGCATGGGACTTTTTATTACTGAAGCTTTCTTT. Full variable domain (rest looked up from reference TRBV7-2 and TRBJ1-1): GAGVSQSPSNKVTEKGKDVELRCDPISGHTALYWYRQSLGQGLEFLIYFQGNSAPDKSGLPSDRFSAERTGGSVSTLTIQRTQQEDSAVYLCASSMGLFITEAFFGQGTRLTVV.

The rearrangement links TRBV2 to TRBJ2-7; perhaps TRBD2 as D (6 bases). CDR1 and CDR2 (germline): SNHLY, FYNNEI. V lost 11 bases to trimming and J lost 2 bases, with 19 bases between them. CDR3 length: 14 amino acids. The DNA of the CDR3 is TGTGCCGGCGGGGACGGAGATACCACCTACGAGCAGTACTTC. It yields the protein CAGGDGDTTYEQYF.

This clone was observed a few times. J is TRBJ1-4 and V is TRBV27; the D gene is possibly TRBD1 (5 bases). CDR1 is MNHEY and CDR2 is SMNVEV in the germline V gene (reference sequence). The CDR3 contains 17 residues. Trimming shortened V by 7 bases and J by 8 bases, and 26 bases separated the two germline ends. DNA for the CDR3: TGTGCCAGCATGAGGAACTCCCGGGGGGTCTCGTGGGAAAAACTGTTTTTT. It yields the protein CASMRNSRGVSWEKLFF.

The V gene is TRBV7-2, the J gene TRBJ1-2; D call uncertain. V dropped 5 bases and J dropped 0 bases, with 13 bases sitting between them. CDR1 and CDR2 (germline): SGHTA, FQGNSA. The CDR3 has 15 residues. The CDR3, as DNA: TGTGCCAGCAGCCCCGTTTTGAGAGCTAACTATGGCTACACCTTC. Translated, it gives CASSPVLRANYGYTF.

The chain couples TRBV19 to TRBJ2-7; no definite D call. Per germline, CDR1 LNHDA and CDR2 SQIVND (reference sequence). V dropped 3 bases and J dropped 4 bases, with 13 bases sitting between them. There are 14 residues in the CDR3. The CDR3 region is CASSMGGNGYEQYF. CDR3 DNA sequence: TGTGCCAGTAGTATGGGCGGCAATGGGTACGAGCAGTACTTC.

The J gene is TRBJ1-4, the V gene TRBV30; D unclear. The CDR3 covers 12 residues. The V and J ends lost 1 base and 7 bases respectively, with 7 bases between them. The germline gives CDR1 GTSNPN, CDR2 SVGIG (reference sequence). CDR3 sequence: CAWSGSFEKLFF. The DNA of the CDR3 is TGTGCCTGGAGTGGTTCATTTGAAAAACTGTTTTTT.

V usage is TRBV9 and J usage is TRBJ2-1; 8 bases are shared with TRBD2. The CDR3 covers 18 residues. The V and J ends lost 0 bases and 0 bases, in that order; junction bases with no gene match: 8. Germline lookup yields CDR1 SGDLS and CDR2 YYNGEE. The CDR3 DNA sequence: TGTGCCAGCAGCGTAGGGGCTAGCGGGCCCAGCTCCTACAATGAGCAGTTCTTC. Residues: CASSVGASGPSSYNEQFF.

As DNA, the CDR3 is TGTGCCAGCAGCCTTTCAGGGGGGGCAGGTGGAAACACCATATATTTT. Residues: CASSLSGGAGGNTIYF. The J gene is TRBJ1-3, the V gene TRBV9; 7 bases line up with TRBD1. Germline loops: CDR1 SGDLS, CDR2 YYNGEE. CDR3 size: 16 residues. V lost 4 bases to trimming and J lost 3 bases; unmatched junction nucleotides: 10.

The V gene is TRBV7-2, the J gene TRBJ2-1, with 10 positions matching TRBD2. The ends lost 1 base at V and 7 bases at J; junction bases unmatched: 7. Per germline, CDR1 SGHTA and CDR2 FQGNSA. There are 16 residues in the CDR3. The CDR3 is CASSLVEAGGRNEQFF. For the CDR3, the DNA is TGTGCCAGCAGCTTAGTCGAAGCGGGGGGGCGGAATGAGCAGTTCTTC.

CDR3: CASSPGSRGSSYEQYF. For the CDR3, the DNA is TGTGCCAGCTCACCAGGATCCCGGGGCAGCTCCTACGAGCAGTACTTC. The chain links TRBV18 to TRBJ2-7; D may correspond to TRBD1 or TRBD2 (5 bases each). Germline V lookup: CDR1 KGHSH, CDR2 LQKENI. V lost 2 bases, J lost 0 bases, and 14 bases lay in between. This CDR3 has 16 amino acids.

The rearrangement links TRBV19 to TRBJ2-7; D might be TRBD1 or TRBD2, each matching 5 bases. Germline V gene lookup returns CDR1 LNHDA and CDR2 SQIVND (reference sequence). Trimming cost V 3 bases and J 0 bases, with 12 bases left between them. CDR3 length: 15 residues. As DNA, the CDR3 is TGTGCCAGTAGTATTTCCCCAGGGAGCTCCTACGAGCAGTACTTC. This gives the protein CASSISPGSSYEQYF. Looking up the rest from reference TRBV19 and TRBJ2-7 gives the full variable domain: DGGITQSPKYLFRKEGQNVTLSCEQNLNHDAMYWYRQDPGQGLRLIYYSQIVNDFQKGDIAEGYSVSREKKESFPLTVTSAQKNPTAFYLCASSISPGSSYEQYFGPGTRLTVT.

This clone was counted a single time. The V call is TRBV7-9, the J call TRBJ1-6; D is unclear. Germline CDR1 is SEHNR and CDR2 is FQNEAQ (reference sequence). Trimming shortened V by 6 bases and J by 4 bases, and 7 bases separated the two germline ends. The CDR3 covers 13 residues. CDR3 amino acids: CASRPDYNSPLHF. The CDR3 DNA reads TGTGCCAGCAGACCCGATTATAATTCACCCCTCCACTTT.

The chain couples TRBV7-2 to TRBJ1-1; perhaps TRBD1 as D (5 bases). Germline-derived CDR1 and CDR2 are SGHTA and FQGNSA. CDR3 size: 12 residues. Trimming took 5 bases from V and 11 from J, leaving 15 bases between them. The CDR3 coding sequence is TGTGCCAGCAGCCAGGGACCGTCTAACGCTTTCTTT. Amino acids: CASSQGPSNAFF.

The rearrangement joins TRBV6-5 to TRBJ1-3; no clear D gene. Trimming pared 6 bases from V and 0 bases from J, leaving 9 bases between. The CDR3 covers 14 residues. Germline V CDR1 and CDR2: MNHEY, SVGAGI. CDR3 amino acids: CASSPGFSGNTIYF. The CDR3 bases are TGTGCCAGCAGCCCCGGCTTCTCTGGAAACACCATATATTTT.

This clone came up once. V gene TRBV28 combines with J gene TRBJ2-3; TRBD1 matches at 8 bases. This CDR3 has 14 residues. Per the germline V gene, CDR1 is MDHEN and CDR2 is SYDVKM. The V gene end was trimmed by 6 bases and the J gene end by 3 bases; junction bases not matched to a gene: 5. This CDR3 reads CASRTTGATDTQYF. The CDR3 DNA reads as TGTGCCAGCAGAACGACAGGGGCAACAGATACGCAGTATTTT. The whole variable domain, filled in from reference TRBV28 and TRBJ2-3, reads DVKVTQSSRYLVKRTGEKVFLECVQDMDHENMFWYRQDPGLGLRLIYFSYDVKMKEKGDIPEGYSVSREKKERFSLILESASTNQTSMYLCASRTTGATDTQYFGPGTRLTVL.

The chain recombines TRBV6-6 with TRBJ2-7; D gene uncertain. The V gene lost 0 bases and the J gene lost 7 bases, with 10 bases spanning the gap. Germline loops: CDR1 MNHNY, CDR2 SVGAGI (reference sequence). CDR3 length equals 13 residues. The CDR3 nucleotides are TGTGCCAGCAGTTACTCGAGTAGCTTAGAGCAGTACTTC. This sequence encodes CASSYSSSLEQYF.

J is TRBJ2-5 and V is TRBV29-1; 10 bases agree with TRBD2. The CDR3 sequence is 14 residues long. The V segment lost 2 bases and the J segment 5 bases; nucleotides outside the gene matches: 5. Germline CDR1 reads SQVTM; CDR2 reads ANQGSEA. The CDR3 DNA sequence: TGCAGCGTTGAATCTAGCGGGAGATCGGAGACCCAGTACTTC. This sequence encodes CSVESSGRSETQYF.

The CDR3 DNA is TGTGCCAGCAGCTTAACGCAGGGGGCTGACGAGCAGTACTTC. This encodes CASSLTQGADEQYF. J is TRBJ2-7 and V is TRBV7-9; 8 bases are shared with TRBD1. V was clipped by 2 bases and J by 5 bases; unmatched bases: 5. Germline-derived CDR1 and CDR2 are SEHNR and FQNEAQ (reference sequence). The CDR3 runs 14 residues.

The chain uses TRBV9 and TRBJ2-1; D may be TRBD2 (6 bases). The CDR3 has 15 residues. V was cut by 3 bases and J by 4 bases, with 14 bases left in between. Per germline, CDR1 SGDLS and CDR2 YYNGEE. CDR3 nucleotides: TGTGCCAGCAGCGCCCAGGTAGCGGCATACAATGAGCAGTTCTTC. The encoded protein is CASSAQVAAYNEQFF.

The chain uses TRBV6-5 and TRBJ2-5, with TRBD2 identical over 8 bases. Per the germline V gene, CDR1 is MNHEY and CDR2 is SVGAGI. This CDR3 contains 12 residues. Germline trimming cut 7 bases from V and 6 bases from J; bases unmatched to any gene: 4. The CDR3 sequence is CASTAGGKTQYF. As DNA, the CDR3 is TGTGCCAGCACGGCGGGGGGAAAGACCCAGTACTTC.

This chain links TRBV5-8 with TRBJ1-4; tentative D call: TRBD1 (5 bases). Germline loops: CDR1 SGHTS, CDR2 YDEGEE. V lost 0 bases and J lost 7, with 16 bases in between. This CDR3 has 16 residues. CDR3 sequence reads: CASSLGGQGAGEKLFF. The CDR3 DNA follows: TGTGCCAGCAGCTTGGGAGGGCAGGGAGCCGGTGAAAAACTGTTTTTT.

V is TRBV5-4 and J is TRBJ2-5; D is possibly TRBD2 (7 bases). The CDR3 spans 16 residues. Looked up from germline, CDR1 is SGHNT and CDR2 is YYREEE (reference sequence). Trimming cost V 4 bases and J 5 bases, with 21 bases left between them. Here the CDR3 reads CASSPKTRGGVETQYF. The CDR3 coding sequence is TGTGCCAGCAGCCCAAAAACTAGGGGGGGAGTGGAGACCCAGTACTTC.

The chain joins TRBV18 to TRBJ2-3, with 10 bases fitting TRBD1. V shed 2 bases, J shed 4 bases, and the junction held 6 bases outside the gene matches. Germline CDR1 and CDR2: KGHSH and LQKENI. The CDR3 spans 16 residues. DNA for the CDR3: TGTGCCAGCTCACCAACCGGGACAGGGGTCGCAGATACGCAGTATTTT. This translates into CASSPTGTGVADTQYF. The variable domain in full, with the rest retrieved from reference TRBV18 and TRBJ2-3, is NAGVMQNPRHLVRRRGQEARLRCSPMKGHSHVYWYRQLPEEGLKFMVYLQKENIIDESGMPKERFSAEFPKEGPSILRIQQVVRGDSAAYFCASSPTGTGVADTQYFGPGTRLTVL.

The chain joins TRBV7-9 to TRBJ2-1; 8 bases match TRBD2. The CDR3 length is 15 residues. CDR1 is SEHNR and CDR2 is FQNEAQ in the germline V gene (reference sequence). Trimming cost V 6 bases and J 4 bases; bases outside gene matches: 8. The CDR3 here is CASSLSGAGYNEQFF. CDR3 nucleotides: TGTGCCAGCAGTCTTAGCGGGGCCGGTTACAATGAGCAGTTCTTC.